Listed below are T cell receptor beta chains from one sample, sequenced in a study of shared clonotypes between healthy human individuals. Sequencing used immunoSEQ multiplex PCR; TCRdb keeps in-frame clones, though not all of them. The sample comprises about 1 million clones, around 76% of which are singletons, and approximately 1.5% rests with the top ten. The specimen sequenced was memory CD4+ T cells sorted from blood. The receptors were gathered from a man aged 18 to 30 in good health. The CDR3 runs from the conserved cysteine through the conserved F or W. The D gene is left open where the match is weak. The size of a clone is reported for some rows only, either as once, few or many, or as a class for expanded clones.

>TRBJ1-1|TRBV28|once|NA
TGTGCCAGCCAGGAGGGCCTTTTTAACACTGAAGCTTTCTTT
CASQEGLFNTEAFF
>TRBJ1-2|TRBV7-9|NA|NA
TGTGCCAGCAGCCCCAATCGGCAGAAGAGCTATGGCTACACCTTC
CASSPNRQKSYGYTF
>TRBJ1-5|TRBV28|NA|NA
TGTGCCAGCAGTGCAGCGGGGACTAGCAATCAGCCCCAGCATTTT
CASSAAGTSNQPQHF
>TRBJ2-2|TRBV5-4|NA|TRBD2
TGTGCCAGCAGCCGAGGCGGGGGGGCAGGCACCGGGGAGCTGTTTTTT
CASSRGGGAGTGELFF
>TRBJ2-7|TRBV11-2|NA|TRBD2
TGTGCCAGCGGCAGGACTAGCGGGAGAAGTGAGCAGTACTTC
CASGRTSGRSEQYF
>TRBJ2-7|TRBV18|NA|NA
TGTGCCAGCTCACCCTCTGCCTCCTACGAGCAGTACTTC
CASSPSASYEQYF
>TRBJ2-7|TRBV27|NA|TRBD1
TGTGCCAGCAGCTACGAGGGGGGGACAGGGTCCTACGAGCAGTACTTC
CASSYEGGTGSYEQYF
>TRBJ1-5|TRBV28|once|NA
TGTGCCAGCAGTCTTCAGGGAACCTATAGCAATCAGCCCCAGCATTTT
CASSLQGTYSNQPQHF
>TRBJ1-5|TRBV5-1|NA|NA
TGCGCCAGCAGCTTGGACCCTAGCCAGGGAGGCAATCAGCCCCAGCATTTT
CASSLDPSQGGNQPQHF
>TRBJ1-2|TRBV6-5|NA|NA
TGTGCCAGCAGAGGGGACGGCCGTGGTGGCTATGGCTACACCTTC
CASRGDGRGGYGYTF
>TRBJ2-3|TRBV5-4|NA|NA
TGTGCCAGCAGCTCAAAAACGGAGAGCCCCGTCTCGCAGTATTTT
CASSSKTESPVSQYF
>TRBJ2-3|TRBV7-8|NA|TRBD2
TGTGCCAGCAGCACCCGGACTAGCGGGAGAGGGGATACGCAGTATTTT
CASSTRTSGRGDTQYF
>TRBJ1-6|TRBV7-2|few|NA
TGTGCCAGCAGCCCGACGGTCAATAATTCACCCCTCCACTTT
CASSPTVNNSPLHF
>TRBJ1-1|TRBV6-5|NA|NA
TGTGCCAGCACCCAACTTTTGAACACTGAAGCTTTCTTT
CASTQLLNTEAFF
>TRBJ1-2|TRBV5-8|NA|TRBD1
TGTGCCAGCAGCGTACTACCCAGACAGGGTCAGGAGGGCTACACCTTC
CASSVLPRQGQEGYTF
>TRBJ2-1|TRBV7-2|NA|TRBD2
TGTGCCAGCAGCTTAGGGGGGGGACCTTACAATGAGCAGTTCTTC
CASSLGGGPYNEQFF
>TRBJ2-7|TRBV6-6|NA|NA
TGTGCCAGCAGTTCCCCGTCGGCCTCCCCCTACGAGCAGTACTTC
CASSSPSASPYEQYF
>TRBJ2-7|TRBV5-8|NA|NA
TGTGCCAGCAGCAAGACACTTTACTACGAGCAGTACTTC
CASSKTLYYEQYF
>TRBJ2-3|TRBV7-2|NA|TRBD2
TGTGCCAGCGGCATAGCGGGGGGTAGCACAGATACGCAGTATTTT
CASGIAGGSTDTQYF
>TRBJ2-3|TRBV30|NA|NA
TGTGCCTGGACGGCGGGGCTTATCTCCACAGATACGCAGTATTTT
CAWTAGLISTDTQYF
>TRBJ1-3|TRBV30|NA|NA
TGTGCCTGGACCCAAGGGGGGGACCCTGGAAACACCATATATTTT
CAWTQGGDPGNTIYF
>TRBJ1-1|TRBV6-6|NA|TRBD1
TGTGCCAGCAGTTCCGGAGGGGGCAGGGAAGCTTTCTTT
CASSSGGGREAFF
>TRBJ2-5|TRBV11-2|NA|TRBD1
TGTGCCAGCAGCTCACCGGGACAGGGGGGGACCCAGTACTTC
CASSSPGQGGTQYF
>TRBJ2-7|TRBV7-9|NA|TRBD2
TGTGCCAGCAGCTTAGGACTAGCGGGCCCACGGGACGAGCAGTACTTC
CASSLGLAGPRDEQYF
>TRBJ1-6|TRBV7-2|NA|NA
TGTGCCAGCAGCCCCCACTTGGGGGGTAGCTCCTATAATTCACCCCTCCACTTT
CASSPHLGGSSYNSPLHF
>TRBJ2-7|TRBV10-3|NA|NA
TGTGCCATCAGTGTGGGGTACGAGCAGTACTTC
CAISVGYEQYF
>TRBJ2-7|TRBV30|few|TRBD2
TGTGCCTGGAGTTCCGGGACTAGTACGGCCGAGCAGTACTTC
CAWSSGTSTAEQYF
>TRBJ2-3|TRBV5-5|NA|NA
TGTGCCAGCAGCGAAGGGATCCCAGATACGCAGTATTTT
CASSEGIPDTQYF
>TRBJ2-7|TRBV11-2|NA|TRBD2
TGTGCCAGCAGCTTAGCTCTGGGGGGGTCCTCCTACGAGCAGTACTTC
CASSLALGGSSYEQYF
>TRBJ2-1|TRBV29-1|NA|NA
TGCAGCGTTGCGGAGGCAAACAATGAGCAGTTCTTC
CSVAEANNEQFF
>TRBJ1-5|TRBV29-1|many|TRBD1
TGCAGCGTCACAGGGGGTTTGGGTCAGCCCCAGCATTTT
CSVTGGLGQPQHF
>TRBJ2-3|TRBV6-5|NA|NA
TGTGCTCCTCATGCCGCGACTATCCGCACAGATACGCAGTATTTT
CAPHAATIRTDTQYF
>TRBJ1-5|TRBV30|NA|TRBD1
TGTGCCCTAAGGGGACAGGGGGCGACGGAGCCCCAGCATTTT
CALRGQGATEPQHF
>TRBJ1-2|TRBV5-5|NA|TRBD1
TGTGCCAGCAGACTCCGAACCGGGACAGGGGATAACTATGGCTACACCTTC
CASRLRTGTGDNYGYTF
>TRBJ2-5|TRBV5-6|NA|TRBD2
TGTGCCAGCAGCTTGGGGCTAGCGGGGGGCATAGTCGAGACCCAGTACTTC
CASSLGLAGGIVETQYF
>TRBJ1-5|TRBV6-5|NA|TRBD1
TGTGCCAGCAGTAGGGGGGACAGGGATCAGCCCCAGCATTTT
CASSRGDRDQPQHF
>TRBJ2-7|TRBV18|NA|NA
TGTGCCAGCTCACCTGGGGACACCTCCTACGAGCAGTACTTC
CASSPGDTSYEQYF
>TRBJ1-3|TRBV7-2|NA|NA
TGTGCCAGCAGCTGGGACATTCGCTCTGGAAACACCATATATTTT
CASSWDIRSGNTIYF
>TRBJ2-3|TRBV27|NA|TRBD2
TGTGCCAGCAGTTTAGGTAGAGGAGCGGGGGGAGGTACGCAGTATTTT
CASSLGRGAGGGTQYF
>TRBJ2-6|TRBV28|NA|NA
TGTGCCACCGAGGGACCGAACTCTGGGGCCAACGTCCTGACTTTC
CATEGPNSGANVLTF
>TRBJ2-5|TRBV19|NA|TRBD1
TGTGCCAGTAGTATAGAAGGGACAGGGAGAGAGACCCAGTACTTC
CASSIEGTGRETQYF
>TRBJ2-5|TRBV11-1|NA|TRBD2
TGTGCCAGCAGAAGACTAGCGGGGGACGGGACCCAGTACTTC
CASRRLAGDGTQYF
>TRBJ1-1|TRBV5-6|NA|NA
TGTGCCAGCAGCTTGGGACAGGTTCAGAACACTGAAGCTTTCTTT
CASSLGQVQNTEAFF
>TRBJ2-3|TRBV11-1|NA|NA
TGTGCCAGCCTCCCAGGGAGCACAGATACGCAGTATTTT
CASLPGSTDTQYF
>TRBJ1-4|TRBV6-1|NA|NA
TGTGCCAGCTCCCGGGCCAAAGAAAAACTGTTTTTT
CASSRAKEKLFF
>TRBJ1-1|TRBV7-9|medium-sized|NA
TGTGCCAGCAGCCCCAACCAAAACACTGAAGCTTTCTTT
CASSPNQNTEAFF
>TRBJ1-5|TRBV18|NA|NA
TGTGCCAGCTCACCAGGTGGGTCCAATCAGCCCCAGCATTTT
CASSPGGSNQPQHF
>TRBJ2-7|TRBV6-6|few|TRBD1
TGTGCCAGCAGAGGGGGGGACAGGGGAACCTACGAGCAGTACTTC
CASRGGDRGTYEQYF
>TRBJ1-2|TRBV25-1|NA|NA
TGTGCCAGCGCCGGACTCGACAGCGATGGCTACGCCTTC
CASAGLDSDGYAF
>TRBJ2-2|TRBV7-7|few|NA
TGTGCTAGCAGCTCCCACGACGCCGGGGAGCTGTTTTTT
CASSSHDAGELFF
>TRBJ2-7|TRBV6-8|NA|TRBD2
TGTGCCAGCAAGGGGACTAGCGGGTTATACGAGCAGTACTTC
CASKGTSGLYEQYF
>TRBJ2-1|TRBV2|NA|NA
TGTGCCAGCAGTGGGTCGGCAGGGCTCAATGAGCAGTTCTTC
CASSGSAGLNEQFF
>TRBJ2-3|TRBV7-2|NA|NA
TGTGCCAGCAGCCCCCGTAAGAACACAGATACGCAGTATTTT
CASSPRKNTDTQYF